The subject of this entry is one TCR beta chain. Its antigen is still unknown. The data derive from a study of shared clonotypes between healthy human individuals. Study as a whole: Every donor yielded three CD4 naive, three CD4 memory, two CD8 naive and one CD8 memory plate.

CDR1 is SGHTA and CDR2 is FQGNSA in the germline V gene. V lost 4 bases and J lost 1, with 10 bases in between. The CDR3 runs 14 residues. TCRdb's copy holds only in-frame clones and misses some; the assay was immunoSEQ multiplex PCR. The data hold over 2 million clones, with roughly 95% observed a single time. The study enrolled healthy HIV-negative adults without recent acute infections or vaccinations as donors. Study-wide results and limits: Roughly 5% of naive CD4 clonotypes were common to a few donors.

The gene calls are TRBV7-2 and TRBJ2-5; either TRBD1 or TRBD2 may supply D (6 bases each). What was sequenced was naive CD4+ T cells sorted from blood. Subset defined: CD45RA+ positively selected. This sequence originates from a man younger than 35 in good health. The CDR3: CASSSRGVQETQYF. In DNA, the CDR3 is TGTGCCAGCAGCTCTAGGGGGGTCCAAGAGACCCAGTACTTC.